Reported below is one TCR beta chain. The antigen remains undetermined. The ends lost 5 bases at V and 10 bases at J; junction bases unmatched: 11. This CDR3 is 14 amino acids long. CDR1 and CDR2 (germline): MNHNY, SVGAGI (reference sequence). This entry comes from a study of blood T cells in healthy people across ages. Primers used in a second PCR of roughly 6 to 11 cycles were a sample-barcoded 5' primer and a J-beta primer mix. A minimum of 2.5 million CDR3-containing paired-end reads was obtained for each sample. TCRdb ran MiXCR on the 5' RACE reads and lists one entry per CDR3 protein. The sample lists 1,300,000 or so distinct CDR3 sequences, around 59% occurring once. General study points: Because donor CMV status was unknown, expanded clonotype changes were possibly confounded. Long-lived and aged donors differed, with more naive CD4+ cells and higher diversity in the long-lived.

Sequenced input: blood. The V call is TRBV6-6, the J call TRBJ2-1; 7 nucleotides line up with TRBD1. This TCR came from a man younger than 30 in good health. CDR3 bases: TGTGCCAGCAGTGCAGGGGGTTTTCTTGGAGAGCAGTTCTTC. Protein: CASSAGGFLGEQFF.